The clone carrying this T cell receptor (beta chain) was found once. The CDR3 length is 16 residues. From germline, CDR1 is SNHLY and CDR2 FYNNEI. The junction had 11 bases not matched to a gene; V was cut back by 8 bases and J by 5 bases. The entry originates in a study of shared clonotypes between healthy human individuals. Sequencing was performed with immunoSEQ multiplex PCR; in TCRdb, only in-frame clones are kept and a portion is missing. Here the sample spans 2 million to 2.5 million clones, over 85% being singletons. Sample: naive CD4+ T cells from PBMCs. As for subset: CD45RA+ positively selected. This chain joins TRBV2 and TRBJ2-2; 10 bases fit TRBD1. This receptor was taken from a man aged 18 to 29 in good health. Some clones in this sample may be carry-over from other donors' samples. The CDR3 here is CASGQRQGARTGELFF. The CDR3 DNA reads TGTGCCAGCGGCCAGAGACAGGGGGCTAGGACCGGGGAGCTGTTTTTT. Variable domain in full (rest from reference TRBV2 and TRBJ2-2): EPEVTQTPSHQVTQMGQEVILRCVPISNHLYFYWYRQILGQKVEFLVSFYNNEISEKSEIFDDQFSVERPDGSNFTLKIRSTKLEDSAMYFCASGQRQGARTGELFFGEGSRLTVL.